This T cell receptor beta chain came from a study of T cells in women clearing cervical HPV infection. Study at large: Case blood was drawn when the lesion was first found; control blood after infection became undetectable. Findings and limits, study-wide: Effector/memory and HPV-specific T cells were not isolated, and association timing is unknown.

On this clone itself: Its matching antigen is unknown. From the germline J gene comes the end of the CDR3, since the read stops 3 residues before it.

Sequenced by immunoSEQ multiplex PCR; TCRdb stores in-frame clones only, minus some. The sample's table shows roughly 48,000 clones. Dot-blot hybridization genotyped cervical HPV amplified with MY09/MY11 PCR. From germline, CDR1 is DFQATT and CDR2 SNEGSKA (reference sequence). The CDR3 totals 15 residues. J was trimmed by 6 bases and V by 0 bases; bases with no gene match: 4. The sample consisted of blood buffy coat. The TCR was taken from a woman between 18 and 70 years old with a cervical HPV16 infection that either progressed to CIN3+ or cleared (not recorded which). V usage is TRBV20-1 and J usage is TRBJ2-3, with 12 nucleotides matching TRBD2. CDR3 region: CSARDMTSGGDTQYF. CDR3 DNA (partial): TGCAGTGCTAGAGATATGACTAGCGGGGGCGATACG.